This TCR beta chain was captured in a study of T-cell reconstitution after alpha-beta-depleted transplantation in children. Library preparation (for TCRbeta) was performed with unique molecular identifiers. TCRdb reanalysed the PCR reads using MiXCR and keeps one entry per CDR3 protein. The sample yields approximately 97,000 distinct CDR3 sequences, about 8% seen once. Trimming left V 3 bases short and J 3 bases short, with 19 bases between. The CDR3 has 17 residues. In germline, CDR1 is MNHEY, CDR2 SMNVEV (reference sequence). This chain joins TRBV27 and TRBJ2-3; TRBD1 might be the D (6 bases). This receptor was obtained from a boy aged 2 to 10 with acute lymphoblastic leukemia, due to receive a stem cell transplant. The sequencing here drew on PBMCs, taken before TCRalphabeta/CD19-depleted stem cell transplant. The CDR3 DNA reads TGTGCCAGCAGTTTGGGGATTGGGCAGGGGATAACAGATACGCAGTATTTT. It yields the protein CASSLGIGQGITDTQYF.